What follows is one TCR beta chain and its context. This clonotype was observed many times. The clone's antigen remains unknown. Base qualities are not at hand, and no much larger clone is one base apart. Based on the germline V gene, the CDR1 and CDR2 sequences are MDHEN and SYDVKM. The CDR3 contains 14 residues, cysteine and phenylalanine counted. Only the CDR3 DNA stays, 42 bases, in frame from base 1. Trimming removed 6 bases from V and 3 bases from J, leaving 14 bases between the germline ends. The source of the sample is a study of T cells in Graves' hyperthyroidism and ophthalmopathy (dated by TCRdb to between 2018 and 2021). Concerning the study at large: Peripheral blood samples were taken at the time of initial diagnosis, prior to any treatment. TCR Vbeta CDR3 sequencing of approximately 140 peripheral blood samples (more than 40 ophthalmopathy, around 80 hyperthyroidism and some 17 progressor patients) is reported in the paper. In addition, the study compared T-cell repertoires in thyroid tissue and in blood from six Graves' hyperthyroidism patients. Prospective prediction of ophthalmopathy was tested in an independent validation cohort consisting of 18 to 20 hyperthyroidism patients and around 16 patients who later progressed to ophthalmopathy. After sampling, hyperthyroidism patients received methimazole starting at 30 mg daily, and ophthalmopathy patients received high-dose intravenous methylprednisolone. For training and testing, the approximately 92 patients in the discovery cohort were randomly divided in a 7:3 ratio. To identify TCR V-J signatures that set the groups apart, the researchers used a discovery cohort of 90 to 100 patients, made up of 40 to 45 with Graves' ophthalmopathy and about 60 with stable Graves' hyperthyroidism.

Stable Graves' hyperthyroidism was defined as no progression to ophthalmopathy during 18 months of follow-up. Hyperthyroidism patients were aged 18 to 65 years and newly diagnosed, with disease duration of less than 2 months. Patients with uncontrolled infections, other autoimmune diseases, pregnancy or lactation were excluded. Diagnoses relied on clinical symptoms, serum thyroxine and TRAb, thyroid ultrasound and orbital computed tomography. PBMCs were isolated from 7.5 to 10 ml of fresh peripheral blood by Ficoll-Paque density gradient centrifugation. Total RNA was extracted using Trizol reagent, and RNA quality was assessed on an Agilent 2100 Bioanalyzer. The TCR beta CDR3 regions were amplified from the RNA transcripts. The TCR CDR3 was subjected to a first round of RT-PCR using the HTBI primer set and the Qiagen OneStep RT-PCR kit. A second multiplex PCR round built the libraries, followed by size selection and purification. The libraries were sequenced on an Illumina HiSeq2000 using paired-end 100 bp reads. The paper's data handling went like this. SOAPnuke was used to process the raw data, with reads discarded if the reads contained adapters or uncalled bases, had a mean Phred below 15, or lacked an exact constant-primer or identifier match. High-quality paired reads were merged with COPE v1.2.5, and unique nucleotide sequences were defined as clonotypes. MiTCR v1.1 was used to align clonotypes to the IMGT TRBV, TRBD and TRBJ reference segments. Only V-J combinations with frequency above 0.0001, covering 99.2% of repertoires, were analysed. The TCS score was defined as the ratio of F50 (clonal expansion) to E x V (chaos), calculated using BLOSUM62-based TCRdist between CDR3 peptides within each V-J. Welch's t-statistics and random forest reduced just over 500 V-J features to about 12, which were used in a naive Bayes classifier (R e1071). Through fastp at Q25 and MiXCR, TCRdb rebuilt clones from the public reads, retaining in-frame beta chains. CDR3 protein duplicates are merged, each entry listing the most common genes and DNA. For this entry, the V and J calls and clone size follow TCRdb and not the study's own pipeline. This sample comprises over 550,000 distinct CDR3 sequences, over 15% of them detected only once. In total, the top ten clones hold approximately 18% of the sample.

Here is what the overall study found, with its caveats: In validation, the model predicted progression to ophthalmopathy a median of about 6.5 months before onset, with approximately 68% sensitivity and just under 75% specificity. No statistical method was used to set the sample size in advance, and investigators knew the group allocation. A model built on a 13 V-J signature distinguished ophthalmopathy from stable hyperthyroidism, reaching roughly 88% sensitivity and 81% to 83% specificity in cross-validation and 80%/75% in testing. Most expanded thyroid clonotypes (frequency above 0.001) were also detected in blood, suggesting blood repertoires may reflect thyroid immune responses.

The clonotype was recovered from a woman aged 18-35 years with Graves' hyperthyroidism. The chain is encoded by TRBV28 joined to TRBJ1-1, with TRBD1 tentatively as D gene (5 bases match). Input material: blood. The nucleotide sequence is TGTGCCAGCAGCCCGCAGGGTGGATACACTGAAGCTTTCTTT. This gives the protein CASSPQGGYTEAFF. The CDR3 plus the reference TRBV28 and TRBJ1-1 genes for the other parts give the full variable domain: DVKVTQSSRYLVKRTGEKVFLECVQDMDHENMFWYRQDPGLGLRLIYFSYDVKMKEKGDIPEGYSVSREKKERFSLILESASTNQTSMYLCASSPQGGYTEAFFGQGTRLTVV.